The entry below gives a single T cell receptor (beta chain) sequence along with its context. The sample holds a few counts of this clone. Its cognate antigen has yet to be identified. No quality values exist for individual bases; no much larger clone is one base distant. This specimen belongs to a study of beta chain features in type 1 diabetes listed by TCRdb under 2018. Study-level background: Mean age, gender distribution, total cell number and subset yield were not different between patients and healthy donors. A total of around 110,000,000 sorted cells were examined across all samples, and RNA yield correlated strongly with the number of cells per subset. In the study, TCRB repertoires of sorted circulating CD4+ T cell subsets from recently diagnosed type 1 diabetes patients were compared with those of matched healthy donors. Regulatory and stem cell-like memory subsets were obtained from only 8 patients and roughly eight healthy donors, while naive and central memory subsets were obtained from all 30 or so donors. Study-wide findings and limitations: Shorter templates might be favored by PCR, yet because patient and control samples were amplified and corrected together, any such skew would affect both groups equally. A moderate but significant shortening of TCRB CDR3 length was observed in type 1 diabetes patients in all four CD4+ subsets. At VDJ recombination sites, type 1 diabetes patients had fewer insertions and more deleted nucleotides, which implies abnormalities in thymic rearrangement. Because cDNA was sequenced instead of genomic DNA, highly expressing activated cells could be over-represented, though the groups showed no difference in activation or CD3 levels. Because the HLA sub-analyses included only small numbers of individuals, any influence of HLA type on TCRB rearrangement was left unresolved. Naive, central memory and regulatory TCRB repertoires appeared to be more similar among patients than among healthy donors.

The CDR3 spans 15 residues, from the cysteine through the phenylalanine. CDR3 DNA is the only sequence kept; it has 45 bases, read in frame from the first base. Based on the germline V gene, the CDR1 and CDR2 sequences are SGHNT and YENEEA. Compared with germline, V lacks 5 bases and J lacks 7 bases; bases without a gene match: 11. A single peripheral blood draw of around 0.11 L on average was collected from each donor into heparinised tubes. Naive, central memory, regulatory and stem cell-like memory CD4+ T cells were sorted on a BD FACSAria II using a panel including CD45RO, CCR7, CD25, CD127, CD95 and CD27. A purity above 95% was achieved for all sorted populations. PBMCs were isolated immediately by Lymphoprep density gradient centrifugation and stained directly without culture. So that batch effects would be minimized, each experiment stained and sorted samples in pairs, pairing one healthy donor with one patient.

All of the isolated RNA was reverse transcribed with the High Capacity cDNA Reverse Transcription Kit, so expressed TCRB transcripts were sequenced. Naive, central memory and regulatory T cell samples underwent deep immunoSEQ sequencing, averaging about 3.57 million total reads per sample. Sorted cells were lysed in RLT buffer and RNA was extracted with DNase-treated RNeasy Micro or Mini kits, depending on cell number. Each cell subset was processed on its own to prevent cross-contamination, while patient and healthy donor samples were processed together. TCRB sequences were amplified from cDNA with the immunoSEQ multiplex PCR, producing 87-bp fragments spanning the CDR3 region. The amplicons were sequenced using the Illumina HiSeq platform. The paper's data handling went like this. Synthetic template baselines were used to correct PCR bias computationally, reads within Hamming distance 2 were collapsed, and singletons that could not be merged were discarded. By aligning reads against IMGT, V, D and J genes, CDR3 length, and insertions or deletions at six rearrangement sites were assigned. Within each subset, clonotype counts were normalized to the number of sorted cells before true diversity and Gini coefficients were calculated with the tcR R package. Repertoire sharing was quantified using the overlap coefficient calculated on TCRB nucleotide sequences. Out-of-frame TCRB sequences from naive cells were analyzed to stand in for the pre-selection repertoire. This immuneACCESS table, as held by TCRdb, lists in-frame sequences with V and J called but not all clones. Of the missing ones, under half trace to an unresolved V gene in checked studies; the others have no known cause. The D gene and trimming were derived from the DNA, and the V and J assignments and clone size from that table. The sample profile shows 330,000 or so clones; roughly 12% of them were found once. The ten largest clones capture around 0.0099% of the sample.

The rearranged segments are TRBV11-3 and TRBJ2-3, and 8 bases in between align with TRBD2. This TCR came from a young woman with type 1 diabetes. Specimen: naive CD4+ T cells from blood. Reading the label with the study, this specimen's cell subset or site is: true naive CD4+ T cells. The DNA reads TGTGCCAGCAGCCCCGGGACTAGGGGAGGGCATACGCAGTATTTT. Its translation is CASSPGTRGGHTQYF.